This T cell receptor beta chain was documented in a study of T cell repertoires in cytomegalovirus infection. CDR1 and CDR2 from the germline V gene are KGHSH and LQKENI. Trimming left V 1 base short and J 0 bases short, with 13 bases between. The CDR3 sequence is 17 residues long. This clonotype has a handful of counts. TCRdb used MiXCR to reprocess the reads, holding one entry per CDR3 protein. The sample has about 530,000 distinct CDR3 sequences, 26% seen once. The sequencing input was PBMCs. The chain recombines TRBV18 with TRBJ1-3; unclear D gene. The receptor was derived from a human donor in good health (CMV status not recorded). Some clones in this sample may be carry-over from other donors' samples. CDR3 DNA sequence: TGTGCCAGCTCACCACAAATCGGCAGTACCTCTGGAAACACCATATATTTT. Its translation: CASSPQIGSTSGNTIYF.